This TCR beta chain was documented in a study of T cells in Graves' hyperthyroidism and ophthalmopathy. Approximately 10 ml of fresh peripheral blood supplied the PBMCs. Researchers took RNA transcripts and amplified the TCR beta CDR3 regions from them. Using the HTBI primer set, a first-round RT-PCR was run on the TCR CDR3. TCRdb called the multiplex PCR reads again in MiXCR, with one record for every CDR3 protein. The sample yields about half a million distinct CDR3 sequences, 20% to 25% seen once. The germline gives CDR1 LNHDA, CDR2 SQIVND (reference sequence). The V end lost 7 bases, the J end lost 0 bases, and 13 bases lay between the germline ends. The CDR3 is 15 amino acids.

This sequence originates from an older woman with Graves' ophthalmopathy. This chain links TRBV19 with TRBJ2-1, with D perhaps TRBD2 (6 bases). Sequencing was carried out using blood. The chain's CDR3 is CASNRRGSSYNEQFF. CDR3 nucleotides: TGTGCCAGTAACCGCCGGGGGAGCTCCTACAATGAGCAGTTCTTC.